This T cell receptor (beta chain) was recorded in a study of cytomegalovirus exposure and HLA in healthy donors. The study, taken as a whole, reports: The study assumed roughly uniform donor sequencing depth for presence/absence analyses.

The study ran its PCR with 60 Vbeta and 13 Jbeta primers. The protocol was immunoSEQ multiplex PCR, while the TCRdb copy is restricted to in-frame clones and leaves out a portion. Found here are tens of thousands of clones; the top ten clones hold 3% to 4%. Germline V gene lookup returns CDR1 SGHRS and CDR2 YFSETQ. This CDR3 spans 12 amino acids. Trimming cost V 4 bases and J 5 bases; bases outside gene matches: 2. A note on this clone: No antigen is known for it.

The chain links TRBV5-1 to TRBJ2-7, with 8 bases that match TRBD1. Material for sequencing was PBMCs. This receptor was obtained from a man aged 18 to 30 in good health and CMV-seropositive. The CDR3 region has the DNA TGCGCCAGCAGCCCGACAGGGGACGAGCAGTACTTC. This gives the protein CASSPTGDEQYF.